The 8 T cell receptor beta chains listed next were all sequenced from one sample in a study of blood T cell repertoires in COVID-19. Using immunoSEQ multiplex PCR, the repertoire was profiled, and TCRdb retains in-frame clones only, with some absent. Of about 190,000 clones in the sample, more than 70% were seen once. The sample comprised peripheral blood. The receptors shown here come from a woman aged 80 or older with active or convalescent COVID-19.

V usage is TRBV5-1 and J usage is TRBJ2-1, with D unresolved. This CDR3 is 15 amino acids long. V lost 2 bases to trimming and J lost 1 base, with 10 bases between them. The germline V gene encodes CDR1 SGHRS and CDR2 YFSETQ. The CDR3: CASSLGVLSYNEQFF. CDR3 DNA: TGCGCCAGCAGCTTAGGAGTTTTATCCTACAATGAGCAGTTCTTC.

The CDR3 DNA follows: TGTGCCAGCACCGGACAGGGATGGTTTGGCTACACCTTC. It specifies CASTGQGWFGYTF. The chain carries TRBV2 and TRBJ1-2; 8 positions agree with TRBD1. V was clipped by 7 bases and J by 7 bases; unmatched bases: 8. The CDR3 sequence is 13 residues long. Germline V gene sequence: CDR1 SNHLY, CDR2 FYNNEI.

This sequence joins TRBV28 and TRBJ2-5; D remains ambiguous. This CDR3 is 12 amino acids long. Germline assignment: CDR1 MDHEN and CDR2 SYDVKM. Between the trimmed V and J ends, which lost 3 bases and 4 bases, there was a span of 6 bases. The CDR3 bases are TGTGCCAGCAGTTTCGGTCTAGAGACCCAGTACTTC. Translating it yields CASSFGLETQYF.

V is TRBV18 and J is TRBJ2-1; TRBD2 aligns across 10 bases. The germline V gene encodes CDR1 KGHSH and CDR2 LQKENI. CDR3 length equals 14 residues. V gave up 4 bases and J gave up 7 bases; unmatched junction bases: 4. The CDR3 DNA reads TGTGCCAGCTCACGTGTTAGCGGGGGGAATGAGCAGTTCTTC. Encoded protein: CASSRVSGGNEQFF. The whole variable domain, filled in from reference TRBV18 and TRBJ2-1, reads NAGVMQNPRHLVRRRGQEARLRCSPMKGHSHVYWYRQLPEEGLKFMVYLQKENIIDESGMPKERFSAEFPKEGPSILRIQQVVRGDSAAYFCASSRVSGGNEQFFGPGTRLTVL.

The chain is built from TRBV19 and TRBJ1-2; D remains ambiguous. CDR1 and CDR2 (germline): LNHDA, SQIVND (reference sequence). Trimming removed 3 bases from V and 2 bases from J, with 19 bases in between. The CDR3 consists of 17 residues. The CDR3 DNA follows: TGTGCCAGTAGTATCCTTGAGGTGGATGGCTTAAACTATGGCTACACCTTC. As protein: CASSILEVDGLNYGYTF.

The rearrangement uses TRBV14 and TRBJ1-4; D unclear. Trimming cost V 0 bases and J 7 bases, with 18 bases left between them. The CDR3 has 17 amino acids. Germline assignment: CDR1 SGHDN and CDR2 FVKESK. The CDR3 region is CASSQDRWAREGEKLFF. In DNA, the CDR3 is TGTGCCAGCAGCCAAGATAGGTGGGCGAGGGAAGGTGAAAAACTGTTTTTT.

This chain links TRBV6-1 with TRBJ1-1, with D unresolved. Between the trimmed V and J ends, which lost 3 bases and 6 bases, there was a span of 17 bases. Germline V gives CDR1 MNHNS, CDR2 SASEGT. CDR3 length: 15 amino acids. The CDR3 loop reads CASSDPIRGFSEAFF. CDR3 coding DNA: TGTGCCAGCAGTGACCCGATAAGAGGTTTCTCTGAAGCTTTCTTT.

The chain couples TRBV3-1 (or the pseudogene TRBV3-2) to TRBJ2-3, with D tentatively TRBD2 (5 bases). The V gene lost 1 base and the J gene lost 4 bases, with 15 bases spanning the gap. CDR1 and CDR2 from the germline V gene are LGHDT and YNNKEL (reference sequence). CDR3 length: 16 residues. CDR3 sequence reads: CASSQVALTPPDTQYF. The CDR3, as DNA: TGTGCCAGCAGCCAAGTAGCGCTCACCCCCCCAGATACGCAGTATTTT.